Included here is one T cell receptor beta chain sequence, with context. Original methodology: By means of reference gene primer amplification, nucleated cell counts were estimated. Assay: immunoSEQ multiplex PCR; the TCRdb copy retains only in-frame clones and omits some. V, J and clone size are taken as reported in that table, and D and trimming were inferred from the DNA itself. The table lists approximately 190,000 clones, around four fifths of them singletons. V lost 0 bases to trimming and J lost 2 bases; unmatched junction nucleotides: 3. CDR1 is SGDLS, CDR2 YYNGEE, per germline. CDR3 length: 16 residues. This sample was included in a study of blood T cell repertoires in COVID-19. For the study at large: Samples taken during acute and convalescent COVID-19 were collected in the United States, Italy and Spain. In each case, the material was cDNA or gDNA derived from T cells, B-cell-depleted T cells, or PBMCs.

The receptor comes from a man under 40 with active or convalescent COVID-19. J is TRBJ2-2 and V is TRBV9; 8 bases fit TRBD2. Sequences were obtained from peripheral blood. Written as DNA, the CDR3 is TGTGCCAGCAGCGTAGCGGCGGGGGGCAACACCGGGGAGCTGTTTTTT. Encoded protein: CASSVAAGGNTGELFF.